The clone carrying this TCR beta chain is a singleton in its sample. Metastatic or locally advanced urothelial carcinoma was present in the patients. Only in-frame clones appear in the TCRdb table, and some are missing; sequencing was by immunoSEQ multiplex PCR. The data contain 50,000 to 65,000 clones, just over 85% of them singletons. The V segment lost 4 bases and the J segment 0 bases; nucleotides outside the gene matches: 6. The germline CDR1 and CDR2 sequences are SGHTA and FQGTGA. This CDR3 has 16 amino acids. This entry belongs to a study of PD-L1 blockade in urothelial cancer. This sequence originates from a man aged 45-60 years with urothelial cancer. The material sequenced was PBMCs, taken around atezolizumab (anti-PD-L1) treatment. J is TRBJ2-1 and V is TRBV7-3; 7 bases map to TRBD1. The CDR3 bases are TGTGCCAGCAGCTACCGAGGGGGCGCCTCCTACAATGAGCAGTTCTTC. Translated, it gives CASSYRGGASYNEQFF.